This T cell receptor beta chain was sequenced in a study of a mutant IDH1 vaccine in newly diagnosed glioma. Turning to the study itself: Prior therapy was radiotherapy, temozolomide, or both; most received both.

On this clone: Its antigen is not known.

The V gene lost 3 bases and the J gene lost 0 bases, with 12 bases spanning the gap. This CDR3 is 16 amino acids long. The V gene's germline CDR1 is MDHEN and CDR2 SYDVKM. Assay: immunoSEQ multiplex PCR; the TCRdb copy retains only in-frame clones and omits some. Among some 50,000 clones listed, almost 95% were seen once. Documented time point: week 35, safety follow-up. Each dose delivered 300 ug of mutant IDH1 20-mer peptide subcutaneously with imiquimod. The chain carries TRBV28 and TRBJ1-5; D may be TRBD1 (5 bases). Sequenced here: PBMCs, sampled from a glioma patient whose treatment included an IDH1 peptide vaccine. The clonotype originates from a man in his fifties or sixties with glioma. CDR3 amino acids: CASSFFGDYSNQPQHF. CDR3 nucleotides: TGTGCCAGCAGTTTTTTTGGGGACTATAGCAATCAGCCCCAGCATTTT.